The 6 T cell receptor beta chains in this list originate from one sample, sequenced in a study of cytomegalovirus exposure and HLA in healthy donors. The PCR had 60 Vbeta and 13 Jbeta primers. Sequenced by immunoSEQ multiplex PCR; TCRdb stores in-frame clones only, minus some. The table records around 140,000 clones, more than 75% of them present only once. Input material: PBMCs. The source is a female donor in good health and CMV-seronegative.

CDR3 protein: CSVSGQMNTEAFF. CDR3 coding DNA: TGCAGCGTCTCGGGACAGATGAACACTGAAGCTTTCTTT. The rearrangement joins TRBV29-1 to TRBJ1-1, with 7 bases lining up with TRBD1. With 6 bases clipped from V and 0 bases from J, the junction kept 4 bases outside the gene matches. Germline V CDR1 and CDR2: SQVTM, ANQGSEA. The CDR3 has 13 residues.

This chain joins TRBV7-9 and TRBJ1-2, with no clear D. Germline lookup yields CDR1 SEHNR and CDR2 FQNEAQ (reference sequence). The CDR3 is 12 amino acids. Trimming removed 5 bases at V and 6 bases at J, with 10 bases between. CDR3: CASSLFLDGYTF. Written as DNA, the CDR3 is TGTGCCAGCAGCCTGTTTCTCGATGGCTACACCTTC.

The genes are TRBV6-5 and TRBJ2-7; unclear D gene. V lost 5 bases and J lost 6, with 14 bases in between. The CDR3 runs 13 residues. Germline values: CDR1 MNHEY, CDR2 SVGAGI. CDR3 in DNA: TGTGCCAGCAGTGATCCACAGACACTCGAGCAGTACTTC. Its translation is CASSDPQTLEQYF.

This clone was recorded a few times. The genes are TRBV28 and TRBJ1-2; 9 nucleotides agree with TRBD1. The CDR3 spans 13 residues. Trimming cost V 9 bases and J 8 bases; bases outside gene matches: 10. In germline, CDR1 is MDHEN, CDR2 SYDVKM. This chain's CDR3 is CASDRGTPLGYTF. The DNA of the CDR3 is TGTGCCAGTGACAGGGGGACCCCCTTAGGCTACACCTTC.

The chain has TRBV27 and TRBJ2-2; TRBD1 matches 10 bases. J was trimmed by 5 bases and V by 8 bases; bases with no gene match: 5. The CDR3 extends over 14 amino acids. The V gene's germline CDR1 is MNHEY and CDR2 SMNVEV (reference sequence). CDR3 nucleotide sequence: TGTGCCAGCGGGGACAGGGGAGGAACCGGGGAGCTGTTTTTT. This codes for CASGDRGGTGELFF.

The genes are TRBV19 and TRBJ1-6; possible D gene TRBD1, 5 bases. CDR3 size: 19 residues. V lost 6 bases to trimming and J lost 12 bases, with 33 bases between them. Germline V gene sequence: CDR1 LNHDA, CDR2 SQIVND (reference sequence). The CDR3 is CASSPIQGYGMGLAGPLHF. The CDR3 DNA follows: TGTGCCAGTAGCCCTATCCAAGGCTACGGCATGGGGCTAGCGGGACCCCTCCACTTT.